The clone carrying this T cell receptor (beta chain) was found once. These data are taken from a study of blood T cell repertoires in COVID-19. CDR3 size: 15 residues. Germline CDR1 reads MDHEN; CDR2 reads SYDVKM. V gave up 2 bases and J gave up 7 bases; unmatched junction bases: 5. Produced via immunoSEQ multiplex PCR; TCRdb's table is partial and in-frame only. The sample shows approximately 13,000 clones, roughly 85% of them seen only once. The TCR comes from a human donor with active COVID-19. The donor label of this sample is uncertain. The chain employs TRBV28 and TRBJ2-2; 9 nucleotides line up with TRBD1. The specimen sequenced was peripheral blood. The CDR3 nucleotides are TGTGCCAGCAGTTTACATGGACAGGGGATCGGGGAGCTGTTTTTT. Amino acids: CASSLHGQGIGELFF.